This note documents a single TCR beta chain sequence. Its antigen is unknown. TCRdb used MiXCR to reprocess the reads, holding one entry per CDR3 protein. The sample includes a few hundred thousand distinct CDR3 sequences, approximately 22% of them seen just once. The data were obtained in a study of T cell repertoires in cytomegalovirus infection. Overall study: Public TCR beta signatures were indicative of both CMV infection and a matching HLA type.

General study results and limits: Of the TCR beta families, the public ones yielded a cumulative frequency that identified carriers of CMV plus the relevant HLA. The ex vivo response was dominated by HLA-C-restricted CMV-specific TCR beta clonotypes.

This CDR3 has 14 amino acids. V was trimmed by 4 bases and J by 6 bases, leaving 15 bases between them. Germline V gives CDR1 SNHLY, CDR2 FYNNEI. The sample here was cultured PBMCs, taken from culture after CMV antigen stimulation. The TCR sequence derives from a human donor in good health (CMV status not recorded). Some clones in this sample may be carry-over from other donors' samples. The chain carries TRBV2 and TRBJ1-1, with D possibly matching TRBD1 (5 bases). As DNA, the CDR3 is TGTGCCAGCAGTGTTGGTGGGGGTTGGGCTGAAGCTTTCTTT. This encodes CASSVGGGWAEAFF.